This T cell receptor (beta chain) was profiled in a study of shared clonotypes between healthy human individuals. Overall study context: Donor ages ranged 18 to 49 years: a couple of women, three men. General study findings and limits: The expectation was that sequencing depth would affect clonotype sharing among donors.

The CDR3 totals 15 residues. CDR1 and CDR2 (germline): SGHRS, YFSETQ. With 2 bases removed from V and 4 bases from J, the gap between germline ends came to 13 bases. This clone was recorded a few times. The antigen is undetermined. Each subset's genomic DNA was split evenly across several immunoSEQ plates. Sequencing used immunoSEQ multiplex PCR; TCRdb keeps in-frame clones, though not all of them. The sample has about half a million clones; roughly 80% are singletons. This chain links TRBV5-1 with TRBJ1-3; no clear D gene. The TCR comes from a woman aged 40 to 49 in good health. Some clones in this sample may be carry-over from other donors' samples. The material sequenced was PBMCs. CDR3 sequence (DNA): TGCGCCAGCAGCTTAAAGGGCCCCTCGGGAAACACCATATATTTT. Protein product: CASSLKGPSGNTIYF.